This T cell receptor beta chain was observed in a study of CD8 T cells in Susac syndrome. Sequencing of TCR beta drew on CD8+ and CD4+ T cells from blood. TEMRA cells were enriched by FACS, and CD4+ and CD8+ T cells were negatively isolated. Reverse transcription of about 0.5 to 1 ug RNA used random hexamers. Amplification of TCR beta CDR3 was carried out by immunoSEQ multiplex PCR, which covered 54 Vbeta and 13 Jbeta segments. MiXCR, applied by TCRdb to the immunoSEQ multiplex PCR reads, yields one record per CDR3 protein. Among roughly 150,000 distinct CDR3 sequences listed, roughly 95% were seen once. Germline V gene lookup returns CDR1 SGHRS and CDR2 YFSETQ. CDR3 length: 17 amino acids. The junction had 7 bases not matched to a gene; V was cut back by 1 base and J by 1 base.

Sequencing was carried out using CD4+ T cells from PBMCs. This clonotype was obtained from a human donor with Susac syndrome. V is TRBV5-1 and J is TRBJ2-5; 10 bases line up with TRBD1. The CDR3 coding sequence is TGCGCCAGCAGCTTGCAGCCCCGGACAGGGGGCCAAGAGACCCAGTACTTC. Protein: CASSLQPRTGGQETQYF.